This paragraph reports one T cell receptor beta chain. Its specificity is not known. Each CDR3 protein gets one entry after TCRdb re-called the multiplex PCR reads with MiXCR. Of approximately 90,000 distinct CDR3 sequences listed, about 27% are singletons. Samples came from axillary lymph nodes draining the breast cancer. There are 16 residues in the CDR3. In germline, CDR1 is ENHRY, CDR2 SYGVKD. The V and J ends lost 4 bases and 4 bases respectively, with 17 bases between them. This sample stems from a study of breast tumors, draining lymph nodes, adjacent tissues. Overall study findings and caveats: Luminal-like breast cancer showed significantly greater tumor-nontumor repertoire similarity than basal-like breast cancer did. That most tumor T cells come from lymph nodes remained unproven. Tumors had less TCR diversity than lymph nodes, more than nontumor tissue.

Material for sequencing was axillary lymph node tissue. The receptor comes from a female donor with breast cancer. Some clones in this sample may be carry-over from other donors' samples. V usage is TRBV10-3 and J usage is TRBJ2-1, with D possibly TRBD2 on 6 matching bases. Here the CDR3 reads CAISAGRSGKYNEQFF. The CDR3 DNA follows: TGTGCCATCAGTGCAGGGAGGAGCGGAAAATACAATGAGCAGTTCTTC.